This T cell receptor (beta chain) was recovered during a study of T cells in Graves' hyperthyroidism and ophthalmopathy. Researchers took RNA transcripts and amplified the TCR beta CDR3 regions from them. A first-round RT-PCR of the TCR CDR3 used the HTBI primer set. In TCRdb, the multiplex PCR reads were re-called with MiXCR into one record per CDR3 protein. The data show hundreds of thousands of distinct CDR3 sequences, approximately 14% seen once. This CDR3 is 14 amino acids long. Looked up from germline, CDR1 is KGHDR and CDR2 is SFDVKD. Trimming removed 4 bases at V and 6 bases at J, with 11 bases between. In regard to this clonotype: This may arise from a read error, as a much more abundant clone is one base away.

The chain carries TRBV24-1 and TRBJ2-2, with a tentative D call TRBD1 (6 bases). Sequencing input: blood. The origin of this receptor is a woman aged 18-29 years with Graves' hyperthyroidism. The CDR3 region is CATSEGTTSGELFF. For the CDR3, the DNA is TGTGCCACCAGTGAAGGGACAACATCCGGGGAGCTGTTTTTT.